These 27 T cell receptor beta chains were all obtained from the same sample, sequenced in a study of blood T cell repertoires in COVID-19 (dated by TCRdb to 2020 to 2022). Receptors were amplified or captured by the immunoSEQ multiplex PCR assay. Here the immuneACCESS table is served through TCRdb, limited to in-frame sequences with V and J called. Missing clones are a known gap in these copies; in checked studies unresolved V genes cover under half, and the rest lacks a known reason. The table for this sample lists some 150,000 clones; about 85% of them were counted only once. The top ten constitute roughly 1.4% of the sample. The sample taken for sequencing was peripheral blood. Receptor source: a human donor in a cohort sampled during active COVID-19.

This chain connects TRBV5-5 to TRBJ1-5; maybe TRBD1 (6 bases). The CDR3 spans 13 residues. V gave up 1 base and J gave up 7 bases, with 9 bases separating them. CDR1 and CDR2 from the germline V gene are SGHKS and YYEKEE (reference sequence). The CDR3 spells CASSLTGNQPQHF. Here the CDR3 DNA reads TGTGCCAGCAGCTTGACAGGGAACCAGCCCCAGCATTTT.

V usage is TRBV5-4 and J usage is TRBJ2-7, with 10 bases matching TRBD2. CDR3 length: 15 amino acids. Germline CDR1 is SGHNT and CDR2 is YYREEE (reference sequence). Germline trimming cut 4 bases from V and 1 base from J; bases unmatched to any gene: 5. This CDR3 reads CASSPGTSVSYEQYF. DNA of the CDR3: TGTGCCAGCAGCCCCGGGACTAGCGTTTCCTACGAGCAGTACTTC. The complete variable domain, with remaining parts taken from reference TRBV5-4 and TRBJ2-7, reads ETGVTQSPTHLIKTRGQQVTLRCSSQSGHNTVSWYQQALGQGPQFIFQYYREEENGRGNFPPRFSGLQFPNYSSELNVNALELDDSALYLCASSPGTSVSYEQYFGPGTRLTVT.

The rearrangement links TRBV28 to TRBJ2-6; tentatively, D is TRBD1 (6 bases). Deletions cut 2 bases from V and 1 base from J, with 9 bases between. Germline values: CDR1 MDHEN, CDR2 SYDVKM. The CDR3 spans 16 residues. The CDR3 DNA sequence: TGTGCCAGCAGTTTAGGGGGCTATTCTGGGGCCAACGTCCTGACTTTC. Its protein is CASSLGGYSGANVLTF.

The V call is TRBV6-1, the J call TRBJ1-2; 7 bases fit TRBD1. The length of the CDR3 is 14 residues. Germline V lookup: CDR1 MNHNS, CDR2 SASEGT. V lost 2 bases and J lost 3; bases outside the gene matches: 3. For the CDR3, the DNA is TGTGCCAGCAGTGAACTCGGGACAGACTATGGCTACACCTTC. Translating gives CASSELGTDYGYTF.

The chain has TRBV6-2 or TRBV6-3 and TRBJ1-5; D ambiguous. V lost 5 bases, J lost 6 bases, and 14 bases lay in between. Germline values: CDR1 MNHEY, CDR2 SVGEGT. This CDR3 region has 14 residues. The CDR3 region has the DNA TGTGCCAGCAGTCACCCTGAGGAACGTCAGCCCCAGCATTTT. Translating gives CASSHPEERQPQHF.

The chain uses TRBV19 and TRBJ2-1; 14 nucleotides match TRBD2. CDR1 LNHDA and CDR2 SQIVND come from the germline V gene (reference sequence). J was trimmed by 15 bases and V by 3 bases; bases with no gene match: 7. This CDR3 contains 14 residues. CDR3 region: CASSIPGLAGVLFF. DNA of the CDR3: TGTGCCAGTAGTATCCCGGGACTAGCGGGAGTTCTGTTCTTC.

The CDR3 DNA is TGTGCCAGCAGTCCCGGGACAGGGCCGAACACTGAAGCTTTCTTT. It specifies CASSPGTGPNTEAFF. This sequence joins TRBV28 and TRBJ1-1; TRBD1 matches 9 bases. The CDR3 sequence is 15 residues long. Germline V gene data show CDR1 as MDHEN and CDR2 as SYDVKM. V dropped 5 bases and J dropped 1; count of bases not matched to a gene: 5. The whole variable domain, remainder taken from reference TRBV28 and TRBJ1-1, is DVKVTQSSRYLVKRTGEKVFLECVQDMDHENMFWYRQDPGLGLRLIYFSYDVKMKEKGDIPEGYSVSREKKERFSLILESASTNQTSMYLCASSPGTGPNTEAFFGQGTRLTVV.

This clone was observed a single time. The chain joins TRBV5-1 to TRBJ1-6; TRBD1 agrees at 7 bases. The junction had 3 bases not matched to a gene; V was cut back by 0 bases and J by 6 bases. Germline values: CDR1 SGHRS, CDR2 YFSETQ. The CDR3 extends over 15 amino acids. CDR3 sequence reads: CASSLGQGVNSPLHF. The CDR3 DNA reads TGCGCCAGCAGCTTGGGACAGGGAGTTAATTCACCCCTCCACTTT.

The V and J genes are TRBV5-1 and TRBJ2-5; 7 positions match TRBD1. The CDR3 contains 16 residues. The junction had 9 bases not matched to a gene; V was cut back by 0 bases and J by 4 bases. Per the germline V gene, CDR1 is SGHRS and CDR2 is YFSETQ. CDR3 in amino acids: CASSLVPQGKAETQYF. The CDR3 nucleotides read TGCGCCAGCAGCTTGGTCCCACAGGGGAAGGCAGAGACCCAGTACTTC.

This clone was recorded only once. The chain links TRBV6-6 to TRBJ1-2, with 10 bases matching TRBD1. The CDR3 extends over 13 amino acids. Unmatched junction bases numbered 4, after V lost 4 bases and J lost 8 bases. Germline assignment: CDR1 MNHNY and CDR2 SVGAGI (reference sequence). The DNA for the CDR3 is TGTGCCAGCAGTTGGGACAGGGGTGAGGGCTACACCTTC. As protein: CASSWDRGEGYTF.

The gene calls are TRBV5-6 and TRBJ2-1, with a tentative D call TRBD2 (6 bases). The CDR3 totals 16 residues. CDR1 is SGHDT and CDR2 is YYEEEE in the germline V gene. Trimming took 0 bases from V and 0 from J, leaving 10 bases between them. In DNA form, the CDR3 reads TGTGCCAGCAGCTTGGGGCGGGGTACCTCCTACAATGAGCAGTTCTTC. Translated, it gives CASSLGRGTSYNEQFF.

V usage is TRBV7-9 and J usage is TRBJ2-5; 11 bases are shared with TRBD2. The CDR3 extends over 18 amino acids. With 5 bases clipped from V and 4 bases from J, the junction kept 15 bases outside the gene matches. The germline gives CDR1 SEHNR, CDR2 FQNEAQ (reference sequence). CDR3 loop: CASSQFSGRALGPETQYF. The CDR3 DNA is TGTGCCAGCAGCCAGTTTAGCGGGAGGGCCCTCGGCCCAGAGACCCAGTACTTC.

The rearrangement joins TRBV4-1 to TRBJ1-2; D is possibly TRBD1 (6 bases). This CDR3 comprises 17 residues. With 1 base removed from V and 1 base from J, the gap between germline ends came to 16 bases. CDR1 is MGHRA, CDR2 YSYEKL, per germline. CDR3 residues: CASSQGTAQDGNYGYTF. The CDR3 DNA reads TGCGCCAGCAGCCAAGGGACAGCCCAGGATGGTAACTATGGCTACACCTTC.

The J gene is TRBJ2-7, the V gene TRBV28, with no clear D. Germline V gene lookup returns CDR1 MDHEN and CDR2 SYDVKM. The V end lost 3 bases, the J end lost 3 bases, and 3 bases lay between the germline ends. This CDR3 contains 11 residues. CDR3 amino acids: CASSFLYEQYF. CDR3 nucleotide sequence: TGTGCCAGCAGTTTTCTCTACGAGCAGTACTTC. The full variable domain, with the rest looked up from reference TRBV28 and TRBJ2-7, is DVKVTQSSRYLVKRTGEKVFLECVQDMDHENMFWYRQDPGLGLRLIYFSYDVKMKEKGDIPEGYSVSREKKERFSLILESASTNQTSMYLCASSFLYEQYFGPGTRLTVT.

The chain carries TRBV19 and TRBJ1-5; D is unresolved. This CDR3 region has 14 residues. Trimming stripped 5 bases from V and 1 base from J, with 9 bases between. Germline assignment: CDR1 LNHDA and CDR2 SQIVND (reference sequence). CDR3 sequence (DNA): TGTGCCAGTAGTCTTCGGCGGAGCAATCAGCCCCAGCATTTT. Translation: CASSLRRSNQPQHF.

The rearrangement uses TRBV28 and TRBJ2-4, with TRBD1 as a possible D gene (6 bases). The germline V gene encodes CDR1 MDHEN and CDR2 SYDVKM. Deletions cut 4 bases from V and 0 bases from J, with 13 bases between. The CDR3 has 16 amino acids. The CDR3 here is CASSSPGQLAKNIQYF. The CDR3 DNA follows: TGTGCCAGCAGTTCCCCGGGACAACTAGCCAAAAACATTCAGTACTTC. Using reference TRBV28 and TRBJ2-4 for the parts outside the CDR3, the full variable domain is DVKVTQSSRYLVKRTGEKVFLECVQDMDHENMFWYRQDPGLGLRLIYFSYDVKMKEKGDIPEGYSVSREKKERFSLILESASTNQTSMYLCASSSPGQLAKNIQYFGAGTRLSVL.

The V gene is TRBV14, the J gene TRBJ1-6; 7 positions match TRBD1. The CDR3 contains 15 residues. Germline V CDR1 and CDR2: SGHDN, FVKESK. V trimming: 5 bases; J trimming: 4 bases; junction bases outside the gene matches: 5. CDR3 bases: TGTGCCAGCAGCTTACCGGGACAGTATAATTCACCCCTCCACTTT. Encoded protein: CASSLPGQYNSPLHF.

The V call is TRBV5-4, the J call TRBJ1-6; the D is unclear. Trimming removed 1 base from V and 6 bases from J, with 11 bases in between. The CDR3 runs 15 residues. CDR1 is SGHNT, CDR2 YYREEE, per germline (reference sequence). The CDR3 loop is CASSLIGNLNSPLHF. CDR3 sequence (DNA): TGTGCCAGCAGCTTGATCGGGAACCTTAATTCACCCCTCCACTTT.

The CDR3 reads CASSRTSGKETQYF. CDR3 coding DNA: TGTGCCAGCTCACGGACTAGCGGGAAAGAGACCCAGTACTTC. The chain joins TRBV18 to TRBJ2-5; the match to TRBD2 covers 12 bases. J was trimmed by 3 bases and V by 4 bases; bases with no gene match: 0. The CDR3 consists of 14 residues. Germline V gene lookup returns CDR1 KGHSH and CDR2 LQKENI.

The genes are TRBV11-3 and TRBJ1-6; D ambiguous. This CDR3 contains 13 residues. Germline-derived CDR1 and CDR2 are SGHNT and YENEEA. V was trimmed by 0 bases and J by 8 bases, leaving 5 bases between them. CDR3 region: CASSLERDSPLHF. DNA for the CDR3: TGTGCCAGCAGCTTAGAGAGGGATTCACCCCTCCACTTT.

This chain uses TRBV7-2 with TRBJ2-7; D uncertain. Trimming removed 5 bases at V and 3 bases at J, with 5 bases between. This CDR3 spans 11 amino acids. Germline CDR1 and CDR2: SGHTA and FQGNSA. The CDR3 spells CASSNYYEQYF. The CDR3 DNA reads as TGTGCCAGCAGCAATTACTACGAGCAGTACTTC.

This clone has only one observation. The rearrangement uses TRBV25-1 and TRBJ2-7; D unresolved. V was pared by 3 bases and J by 2 bases, with 11 bases between. Germline V gene data show CDR1 as MGHDK and CDR2 as SYGVNS. This CDR3 contains 14 residues. The CDR3 loop is CASSESTNPYEQYF. Written as DNA, the CDR3 is TGTGCCAGCAGTGAGTCCACAAACCCCTACGAGCAGTACTTC.

This chain links TRBV15 with TRBJ2-2, with 7 bases fitting TRBD1. CDR1 LNHNV and CDR2 YYDKDF come from the germline V gene (reference sequence). V lost 4 bases to trimming and J lost 6 bases; unmatched junction nucleotides: 5. The CDR3 has 14 residues. The CDR3 bases are TGTGCCACCAGCAAGGGACAGCAATCCGGGGAGCTGTTTTTT. As protein: CATSKGQQSGELFF.

The chain links TRBV20-1 to TRBJ1-2, with 10 bases matching TRBD1. CDR3 size: 15 residues. Germline loops: CDR1 DFQATT, CDR2 SNEGSKA (reference sequence). The J segment lost 6 bases and the V segment lost 3 bases, leaving 10 bases of the junction unmatched. CDR3 protein: CSASRQGAHADGYTF. CDR3 DNA: TGCAGTGCTAGTAGACAGGGGGCGCACGCAGATGGCTACACCTTC.

The rearrangement links TRBV6-6 to TRBJ2-1; 7 bases are shared with TRBD2. Germline V gene data show CDR1 as MNHNY and CDR2 as SVGAGI (reference sequence). J lost 7 bases, V lost 6 bases, and 6 bases had no gene match. The CDR3 sequence is 13 residues long. The CDR3, as DNA: TGTGCCAGCAGAAGCCGGGGAGGGAATGAGCAGTTCTTC. It yields the protein CASRSRGGNEQFF.

The chain has TRBV9 and TRBJ2-7, with a weak D call TRBD1 (6 bases). There are 16 residues in the CDR3. V was trimmed by 0 bases and J by 5 bases, leaving 18 bases between them. Per the germline V gene, CDR1 is SGDLS and CDR2 is YYNGEE. CDR3 residues: CASSVATGQGYDEQYF. CDR3 DNA sequence: TGTGCCAGCAGCGTAGCTACCGGGCAGGGGTACGACGAGCAGTACTTC.

The chain combines TRBV28 with TRBJ2-1; D perhaps matches TRBD2 (6 bases). With 4 bases removed from V and 2 bases from J, the gap between germline ends came to 18 bases. The CDR3 runs 17 residues. CDR1 is MDHEN and CDR2 is SYDVKM in the germline V gene. CDR3 sequence (DNA): TGTGCCAGCAGTTCAGGAGGAGCGGGCATCCCCTACAATGAGCAGTTCTTC. Translation gives CASSSGGAGIPYNEQFF.